This T cell receptor (beta chain) is drawn from a study of blood T cells in healthy people across ages. A second PCR of 7 to 11 cycles used a sample-barcoded 5' primer and a J-beta primer mix. At least 3 million CDR3-containing paired-end reads were obtained per sample. In TCRdb, the 5' RACE reads were re-called with MiXCR into one record per CDR3 protein. The table includes 380,000 or so distinct CDR3 sequences, 52% detected once. V dropped 5 bases and J dropped 2 bases, with 18 bases sitting between them. The CDR3 has 16 residues. This clonotype was counted between two and nine times. The sequencing sample was made of blood. V is TRBV12-3 or TRBV12-4 and J is TRBJ2-5, with D maybe TRBD1 (5 bases). This receptor was taken from a man in his 60s in good health. The CDR3 region is CASSNNQGVGQETQYF. The CDR3 nucleotides are TGTGCCAGCAGTAATAATCAGGGTGTCGGACAAGAGACCCAGTACTTC.